The clone carrying this T cell receptor beta chain has more than one count but fewer than ten. Its specificity is unknown. Preparation of the TCRbeta library involved a method that used unique molecular identifiers. TCRdb analysed the PCR reads with MiXCR anew, one entry per CDR3 protein. This table has about 100,000 distinct CDR3 sequences, 5% to 8% appearing once. This sample stems from a study of T-cell reconstitution after alpha-beta-depleted transplantation in children. The length of the CDR3 is 16 residues. The junction had 5 bases not matched to a gene; V was cut back by 2 bases and J by 3 bases. Germline CDR1 is SNHLY and CDR2 is FYNNEI. General study findings and limits: Once a year had passed after transplant, T-cell counts and diversity came mostly from newly produced T cells.

The rearrangement joins TRBV2 to TRBJ2-2; 8 bases align to TRBD1. Here the sequenced sample was PBMCs, mostly from graft donor cells, taken 360 days after TCRalphabeta/CD19-depleted stem cell transplant. This TCR was recovered from a male patient between 2 and 15 years old who had a stem cell transplant for acute lymphoblastic leukemia, so the T cells may come from the graft donor. CDR3 in amino acids: CASSETTGAYTGELFF. The DNA of the CDR3 is TGTGCCAGCAGTGAAACGACAGGGGCTTACACCGGGGAGCTGTTTTTT.